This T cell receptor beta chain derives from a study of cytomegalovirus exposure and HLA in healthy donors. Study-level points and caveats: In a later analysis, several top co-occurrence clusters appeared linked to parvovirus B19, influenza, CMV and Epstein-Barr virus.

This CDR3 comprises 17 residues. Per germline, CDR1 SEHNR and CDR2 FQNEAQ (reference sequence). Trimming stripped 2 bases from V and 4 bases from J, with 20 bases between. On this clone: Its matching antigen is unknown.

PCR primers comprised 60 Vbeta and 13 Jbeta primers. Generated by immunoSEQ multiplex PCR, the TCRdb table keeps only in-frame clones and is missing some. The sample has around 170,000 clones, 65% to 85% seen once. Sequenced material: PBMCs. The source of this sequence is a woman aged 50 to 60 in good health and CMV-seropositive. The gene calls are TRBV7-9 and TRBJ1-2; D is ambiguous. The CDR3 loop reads CASSLPDISGLAYGYTF. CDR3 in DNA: TGTGCCAGCAGCTTACCAGATATTTCAGGACTAGCCTATGGCTACACCTTC. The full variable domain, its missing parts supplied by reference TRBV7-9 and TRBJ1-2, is DTGVSQNPRHKITKRGQNVTFRCDPISEHNRLYWYRQTLGQGPEFLTYFQNEAQLEKSRLLSDRFSAERPKGSFSTLEIQRTEQGDSAMYLCASSLPDISGLAYGYTFGSGTRLTVV.